The 17 T cell receptor beta chains below were found in one sample sequenced in a study of blood T cells in healthy people across ages. A sample-barcoded 5' primer and a J-beta primer mix were used in a second PCR of roughly 7 to 12 cycles. TCRdb ran MiXCR on the 5' RACE reads and lists one entry per CDR3 protein. There are around 1.1 million distinct CDR3 sequences in the sample; 35% to 45% occur only once, and around 13% lies in the top ten. Sequenced material: blood. The source of these receptors is a young man in good health.

The V call is TRBV30, the J call TRBJ2-5; D unresolved. Matching the DNA end better, TRBJ2-7 makes the J call doubtful. Germline loops: CDR1 GTSNPN, CDR2 SVGIG (reference sequence). The CDR3 has 13 amino acids. The CDR3 coding sequence is TGTGCCTGGAGTGTACTCCTAGGGTACGAGCAGTACTTC. Its protein is CAWSVLLGYEQYF.

Only a few counts were recorded for this clonotype. J is TRBJ2-3 and V is TRBV9, with a weak D call TRBD2 (5 bases). The CDR3 loop spans 16 amino acids. In germline, CDR1 is SGDLS, CDR2 YYNGEE. The ends were cut back, 4 bases at V and 4 bases at J, with 19 bases in the middle. For the CDR3, the DNA is TGTGCCAGCAGCTCTCGGTCGGGAAAGAAGGCAGATACGCAGTATTTT. It codes for CASSSRSGKKADTQYF.

V is TRBV2 and J is TRBJ2-2; D possibly corresponds to TRBD1 (5 bases). This CDR3 spans 16 amino acids. V lost 1 base, J lost 1 base, and 10 bases lay in between. Germline CDR1 SNHLY, CDR2 FYNNEI. Written as DNA, the CDR3 is TGTGCCAGCAGTGAAGTCTGGCAGGGGAACACCGGGGAGCTGTTTTTT. This sequence encodes CASSEVWQGNTGELFF.

There are a few counts of this clonotype. V is TRBV7-8 and J is TRBJ2-1; D is uncertain. Trimming shortened V by 4 bases and J by 6 bases, and 10 bases separated the two germline ends. This CDR3 spans 13 amino acids. CDR1 is SGHVS and CDR2 is FQNEAQ in the germline V gene. CDR3 sequence reads: CASSSEVGNEQFF. CDR3 in DNA: TGTGCCAGCAGCTCCGAGGTGGGCAATGAGCAGTTCTTC.

This clonotype has a handful of counts. At one end, the junction sequence differs from germline, possibly due to a read error. This rearrangement joins TRBV7-7 to TRBJ2-1; TRBD1 is a possible D gene (5 bases). The CDR3 has 13 amino acids. CDR1 SSHAT and CDR2 FNYEAQ come from the germline V gene (reference sequence). This CDR3 reads CASSSDIGNEQFF. The CDR3 DNA sequence: TGTGCTAGCAGCTCGGACATCGGCAATGAGCAGTTCTTC.

The chain has TRBV11-2 and TRBJ1-5; no firm D call. V lost 4 bases and J 3 bases, leaving 16 bases between the germline ends. This CDR3 is built from 16 residues. The germline V gene has CDR1 SGHAT and CDR2 FQNNGV. The CDR3 DNA reads TGTGCCAGCAGCTCCTACTTAGGACCTAACAATCAGCCCCAGCATTTT. This codes for CASSSYLGPNNQPQHF.

The rearrangement links TRBV7-2 to TRBJ2-3; D remains unclear. Germline CDR1 SGHTA, CDR2 FQGNSA. V gave up 5 bases and J gave up 5 bases, with 14 bases separating them. The CDR3 has 14 amino acids. CDR3 sequence: CASSPIGTGDTQYF. For the CDR3, the DNA is TGTGCCAGCAGCCCGATCGGAACGGGAGATACGCAGTATTTT.

In its sample, this clonotype was seen many times. The rearrangement uses TRBV12-3 or TRBV12-4 and TRBJ2-3; no definite D call. This CDR3 comprises 11 residues. Trimming left V 3 bases short and J 5 bases short, with 3 bases between. CDR3 bases: TGTGCCAGCAGTTTTCAAGATACGCAGTATTTT. Its translation is CASSFQDTQYF.

This sequence joins TRBV12-3 or TRBV12-4 and TRBJ2-1; 8 positions agree with TRBD1. J lost 5 bases, V lost 2 bases, and 5 bases had no gene match. The CDR3 runs to 15 residues. The CDR3 DNA sequence: TGTGCCAGCAGTTTACTTGGACAGGGAAACAATGAGCAGTTCTTC. This gives the protein CASSLLGQGNNEQFF.

In this sample, this clonotype turned up a few times. The chain joins TRBV24-1 to TRBJ2-1; D possibly uses TRBD1 or TRBD2 (5 bases each). This CDR3 is 14 amino acids long. Germline assignment: CDR1 KGHDR and CDR2 SFDVKD. V was pared by 4 bases and J by 6 bases, with 12 bases between. The CDR3 DNA follows: TGTGCCACCAGTGACCGGGACGCCTCCAATGAGCAGTTCTTC. As protein: CATSDRDASNEQFF.

The chain employs TRBV11-2 and TRBJ2-6; TRBD1 agrees at 9 bases. After removal of 10 bases from V and 1 base from J, the junction contained 8 bases not matched to a gene. This CDR3 has 16 amino acids. Germline lookup yields CDR1 SGHAT and CDR2 FQNNGV. CDR3 residues: CATSTGGQSGANVLTF. As DNA, the CDR3 is TGTGCCACCAGTACAGGGGGCCAGTCTGGGGCCAACGTCCTGACTTTC.

V gene TRBV12-3 or TRBV12-4 combines with J gene TRBJ2-3; D remains ambiguous. This CDR3 is built from 16 residues. The V gene lost 3 bases and the J gene lost 1 base, with 14 bases spanning the gap. This CDR3 reads CASSFRVGKGTDTQYF. The CDR3 DNA is TGTGCCAGCAGTTTCCGGGTGGGGAAGGGCACAGATACGCAGTATTTT.

This clonotype turned up a few times. The gene calls are TRBV29-1 and TRBJ2-1, with 13 bases that match TRBD2. CDR3 length equals 17 residues. Germline CDR1 SQVTM, CDR2 ANQGSEA. V lost 5 bases to trimming and J lost 0 bases; unmatched junction nucleotides: 7. CDR3 amino acids: CSVRLAGGPSSYNEQFF. Here the CDR3 DNA reads TGCAGCGTTCGACTAGCGGGGGGCCCCAGCTCCTACAATGAGCAGTTCTTC.

This clonotype occurred a few times. The chain recombines TRBV2 with TRBJ2-3; the D gene is possibly TRBD1 (5 bases). V gave up 8 bases and J gave up 0 bases, with 12 bases separating them. CDR3 length equals 14 residues. Germline V gene sequence: CDR1 SNHLY, CDR2 FYNNEI. CDR3 sequence reads: CASLQEPSTDTQYF. The CDR3 nucleotides read TGTGCCAGCTTACAGGAACCTAGCACAGATACGCAGTATTTT.

This chain uses TRBV30 with TRBJ2-7; 9 bases match TRBD1. Trimming at V came to 0 bases and at J to 3 bases, leaving 3 bases not matched to a gene. Per germline, CDR1 GTSNPN and CDR2 SVGIG (reference sequence). This CDR3 has 14 amino acids. CDR3 region: CAWSVGTGSYEQYF. CDR3 DNA sequence: TGTGCCTGGAGTGTAGGGACAGGGAGCTACGAGCAGTACTTC.

This clonotype was detected a few times. The chain has TRBV11-2 and TRBJ1-2; the D gene is possibly TRBD1 (6 bases). V gave up 5 bases and J gave up 7 bases, with 17 bases separating them. The CDR3 runs to 14 residues. Germline CDR1 reads SGHAT; CDR2 reads FQNNGV. This CDR3 is CASSRDRPEGGYTF. The CDR3 nucleotides read TGTGCCAGCAGCCGTGACAGGCCGGAGGGTGGCTACACCTTC.

The chain has TRBV6-5 and TRBJ2-5; D remains ambiguous. The CDR3 totals 16 residues. CDR1 and CDR2 (germline): MNHEY, SVGAGI. V shed 0 bases and J shed 2 bases, with 13 bases lying between them. The CDR3 region is CASSYSRLTSQETQYF. The CDR3 DNA reads TGTGCCAGCAGTTACTCCCGCCTGACATCGCAAGAGACCCAGTACTTC.